The 8 T cell receptor beta chains reported below all come from one sample, sequenced in a study of T cells in Graves' hyperthyroidism and ophthalmopathy. TCR beta CDR3 regions were amplified from RNA. Initially, a first-round RT-PCR of the TCR CDR3 employed the HTBI primer set. TCRdb used MiXCR to reprocess the multiplex PCR reads, holding one entry per CDR3 protein. Here the sample spans about 350,000 distinct CDR3 sequences, 12% to 15% being singletons. Sample: blood. Source of these receptors: a woman between 40 and 50 years old with Graves' ophthalmopathy.

This clonotype was recorded many times. The rearrangement links TRBV3-1 to TRBJ2-3, with TRBD2 matching 8 bases. There are 14 residues in the CDR3. Germline CDR1 and CDR2: LGHDT and YNNKEL (reference sequence). The V gene end was trimmed by 3 bases and the J gene end by 2 bases; junction bases not matched to a gene: 1. CDR3 in DNA: TGTGCCAGCAGCCAGCGGGGGGCCACAGATACGCAGTATTTT. Translating gives CASSQRGATDTQYF.

This clonotype has just a few counts. This chain joins TRBV19 and TRBJ2-5; no reliable D call. V was cut by 1 base and J by 5 bases, with 14 bases left in between. The CDR3 runs to 15 residues. CDR1 is LNHDA and CDR2 is SQIVND in the germline V gene (reference sequence). CDR3 in DNA: TGTGCCAGTAGTATAGGTCGCAGCGTGTTGGAGACCCAGTACTTC. Amino acid sequence: CASSIGRSVLETQYF.

A few counts support this clonotype. The chain recombines TRBV3-1 with TRBJ1-1; D gene ambiguous. The V gene lost 5 bases and the J gene lost 14 bases, with 21 bases spanning the gap. The V gene's germline CDR1 is LGHDT and CDR2 YNNKEL (reference sequence). This CDR3 region has 13 residues. The CDR3, as DNA: TGTGCCAGCAGCGATGAAGCGGTAGCCCCTTTATTCTTT. Amino acids: CASSDEAVAPLFF.

This clonotype was seen repeatedly, ten times or more. The CDR3 nucleotides read TGTGCCAGCAGTGAAGCGCTTCCAGGGGGACAGCAAGAGACCCAGTACTTC. Its translation: CASSEALPGGQQETQYF. The gene calls are TRBV2 and TRBJ2-5, with 7 bases fitting TRBD1. Germline V lookup: CDR1 SNHLY, CDR2 FYNNEI. The CDR3 contains 17 residues. Losses at the gene ends were 0 bases for V and 2 bases for J; bases not matched to a gene: 9.

This clonotype was picked up many times. The rearrangement links TRBV19 to TRBJ1-1, with 9 nucleotides matching TRBD1. The CDR3 totals 14 residues. Germline V gene sequence: CDR1 LNHDA, CDR2 SQIVND (reference sequence). Trimming took 7 bases from V and 8 from J; bases not matched to a gene: 11. The CDR3: CASTRGGTGSEAFF. The CDR3 region has the DNA TGTGCCAGTACCCGGGGGGGGACAGGGTCCGAAGCTTTCTTT.

This clonotype was found a few times. The chain links TRBV2 to TRBJ1-2; 12 bases align to TRBD1. The CDR3 runs 13 residues. CDR1 and CDR2 (germline): SNHLY, FYNNEI. J lost 8 bases, V lost 6 bases, and 4 bases had no gene match. CDR3 in DNA: TGTGCCAGCAGGGGGACAGGGGGCGCCGGCTACACCTTC. It specifies CASRGTGGAGYTF.

At least ten counts were recorded for this clonotype. The rearrangement links TRBV11-2 to TRBJ1-6, with D uncertain. This CDR3 region has 14 residues. Trimming took off 1 base at V and 11 bases at J, with 12 bases between the two ends. Germline values: CDR1 SGHAT, CDR2 FQNNGV. The CDR3 DNA sequence: TGTGCCAGCAGCTTAGGGGTTGTGGGTGCACCCCTCCACTTT. Translated: CASSLGVVGAPLHF.

This clonotype was counted ten times or more. The genes are TRBV20-1 and TRBJ1-2, with a possible D match to TRBD1 (5 bases). Trimming cost V 4 bases and J 8 bases, with 14 bases left between them. Germline V gene data show CDR1 as DFQATT and CDR2 as SNEGSKA (reference sequence). The CDR3 is 12 amino acids. CDR3 nucleotide sequence: TGCAGTGCTACCCGGGACGGAGGGGGCTACACCTTC. Translating gives CSATRDGGGYTF.